The present TCR beta chain was sequenced within a study of cytomegalovirus exposure and HLA in healthy donors (dated by TCRdb to 2016 to 2017). Concerning the study at large: An earlier analysis of some 500 of the donors reported more than 250 Gb of sequence data and 120 million or so unique TCR beta sequences from approximately 180 million T cells. About 330 gigabases of sequencing data and approximately 91 million unique TCR sequences made up an early release that covered several hundred HLA-typed donors. Of the 300 to 500 genotyped donors, 81% were placed in the genetic ancestry cluster associated with self-reported Caucasian donors. The study aimed to test whether cataloging public T cell receptors could reveal signatures of past pathogen exposure. The study profiled the T cell repertoires of hundreds of subjects by immunosequencing and related them to cytomegalovirus serostatus. Besides the first cohort of more than 650 subjects, a separate validation cohort made up of 120 different subjects was used. To predict cytomegalovirus infection status, the study combined high-throughput TCR immunosequencing, statistical association of individual TCRs with disease status, and machine learning. To study patterns of TCR occurrence, a later analysis re-analyzed previously published TCR beta repertoires from several hundred donors and added high-resolution HLA genotyping. In the later analysis, no new phenotypic data were used to find candidate immune exposures; instead, reliance was placed on TCR beta sequences and their occurrence across donors. An earlier analysis of around 640 of the donors used high-throughput TCR beta sequencing to judge whether each TCR beta V gene segment behaved as functional or pseudogenic. Alongside the repertoire data, information on donor age, sex, ethnicity and CMV serostatus was compiled. Genome-wide SNP genotypes for about 60% of the 666 donors were used in a later genetic analysis, which treated that subset as a discovery cohort. All discovery cohort repertoires had been generated using a single sequencing platform. HLA typing included class I and class II loci at four-digit resolution. Typing coverage varied by locus: roughly 629-640 donors for A, B, C, DRB1 and DQB1; roughly 520 for DQA1; approximately 570 for DPA1; around 450 for DPB1. Four to six DR-DQ haplotypes were handled as single units for association and clustering, since linkage in the cohort was strong. On average, 235,054 unique TCR beta nucleotide sequences were sequenced per donor among some 420 genotyped donors of the cohort, with roughly 18% of those sequences being non-productive.

Receptors were amplified or captured by the immunoSEQ multiplex PCR assay. For the multiplex PCR, a mixture combining 60 forward primers for TCR Vbeta segments and 13 reverse primers for TCR Jbeta segments was used. A multiplex PCR assay on genomic DNA amplified the CDR3 region of rearranged TCR beta genes. Amplified TCR beta libraries were sequenced as 87-base-pair reads on the Illumina HiSeq System. The authors' analysis ran thus. In a later analysis, tens of millions of unique TCR beta chains were counted across the roughly 670 repertoires, and around 11 million of these chains were shared by at least two donors. To remove PCR and sequencing errors, raw reads were error-corrected and collapsed into unique sequences using a nearest-neighbor algorithm that merged closely related sequences. V, D and J gene segments were assigned by aligning CDR3 sequences to IMGT reference sequences. For a sequence to be retained, a match of at least six nucleotides to both a V gene segment and a J gene segment was required. A rearrangement was called productive if the CDR3 had no stop codons and remained in frame with V and J, and every other rearrangement was called non-productive. Following IMGT convention, CDR3 was defined as the stretch from the second conserved V-encoded cysteine up to the conserved J-encoded phenylalanine. The earlier analysis of 587 of the donors excluded any sequence lacking an unambiguous match to a single V gene segment. An earlier analysis of almost 600 of the donors classified V segments as functional when productive rearrangements were above 56.7% and as segregating when the standard deviation between donors was above 5%. A statistical classification framework was built to diagnose cytomegalovirus status from the catalog of TCR beta chain sequences. In a later analysis, V and J genes were assigned by comparing TCR nucleotide sequences against IMGT/GENE-DB human TR gene sequences. A later analysis assigned CDR3 sequences and most-parsimonious VDJ recombination scenarios with the TCRdist pipeline. A later analysis defined each TCR beta chain by its CDR3 amino acid sequence plus V-gene family, and excluded reads lacking a unique V-gene family. A later analysis removed 500 to 600 highly shared, low-generation-probability nucleotide sequences to deal with suspected cross-contamination and a sequencing artifact. In a later analysis, a clonal expansion index was calculated for each public chain from normalized within-repertoire ranks of inferred template counts. In a later analysis, generation probabilities were computed with a VDJ recombination model fitted to out-of-frame rearrangements, and the resulting probabilities were checked against IGoR. A later analysis scored TCR-TCR, TCR-HLA and TCR-CMV co-occurrence with hypergeometric tests, applying a repertoire-size bias correction to TCR pairs. To estimate false discovery rates, a later analysis permuted the HLA or CMV assignments 20 times. In a later analysis, co-occurring TCRs were grouped using DBSCAN, and TCRdist sequence similarity was added for clustering within HLA-allele-positive subsets. Repertoires with fewer than 30,000 or more than 120,000 public chains, plus five repertoires with anomalous nucleotide sharing, were excluded from co-occurrence clustering. Drawn from immuneACCESS, this table holds only the in-frame rearrangements with V and J called that TCRdb kept. Clones are partly lost; checked studies trace under half to an unresolved V gene and leave the rest unexplained. V and J calls and clone size are those listed in that table; D and trimming were worked out from the DNA. The sample table holds 130,000 to 150,000 clones, of which over 70% were seen once. The ten largest clonotypes hold less than 3.5% of the sample.

A remark on this clone: What this receptor recognizes is not known. Base qualities were left out, and no much larger clone turns up one base away.

Counted from cysteine to phenylalanine, this CDR3 has 14 amino acids. Left in the record is the CDR3 DNA by itself, 42 bases read in frame from the first base. CDR1 and CDR2 are drawn from the germline V gene (reference sequence): GTSNPN, SVGIG. Between the V and J ends, shortened by 0 bases and 7 bases respectively, the junction contains 15 bases. Paper-wide results and their limitations: In this cohort, only TCR beta chains were sequenced, and detectable features were limited by the absence of alpha or paired-chain data. HLA typing was unavailable for some donors at each locus, so association tests used only the typed subset. The earlier analysis of about 600 of the donors excluded approximately 17 rarely observed V segments, including chromosome 9 orphons, because counts were too low. In a later analysis, TCR association rates were found to vary across HLA loci, with the most associated TCRs seen for DRB1 alleles and the fewest for HLA-C alleles. A cluster of highly shared sequence variants was judged likely to represent a technical artifact of the sequencing pipeline. Strong co-occurrence of HLA alleles, especially DR and DQ, made assigning TCR associations to individual alleles difficult. CMV serostatus was the only immune exposure information available for the cohort. Some IMGT-functional V segments, including TRBV6-2 and TRBV6-3, could not be told apart with the 87-base-pair reads, so those segments were excluded. In vitro tests confirmed that a few of the cytomegalovirus-associated TCR beta chains recognize cytomegalovirus antigens. The classifier was reported to diagnose cytomegalovirus status with high specificity and sensitivity in both the original and validation cohorts. In an earlier analysis of about 600 of the donors, most TCR beta V segments appeared in productive rearrangements about 87% or about 30% of the time, broadly matching IMGT annotations. Most CMV-associated TCR beta chains appeared to be HLA-restricted in a later analysis, and the HLA associations seemed to be driven largely by CMV exposure. In the study, approximately 150 TCR beta chains were listed as associated with cytomegalovirus. Correlated functional status among segregating V segments might reflect linkage disequilibrium, but an unknown experimental factor could not be ruled out. An association between a missense DCLRE1C variant and V-gene and J-gene trimming of TCR beta chains was found in a later genetic analysis and replicated in an independent cohort. A later genetic analysis reported fewer N-insertions in productive TCRs among donors in an Asian-associated ancestry cluster than the roughly 650-donor mean. A further reported finding was that TCR beta sequences accurately predicted the HLA-A and HLA-B alleles for most subjects in the first cohort. While some public TCRs were present in many individuals, most TCR sequences turned up only very rarely across donors. Roughly uniform sequencing depth across donors was assumed in presence/absence analyses, although this assumption may not hold. Specific HLA alleles were associated with over 15,000 TCR beta sequences at a false discovery rate of 0.05 in a later analysis. Several of the top co-occurrence clusters appeared to be linked to parvovirus B19, influenza, CMV and Epstein-Barr virus, according to a later analysis. A later analysis found that HLA-associated TCR beta chains were more clonally expanded and had lower generation probabilities than equally common non-associated chains. It was suggested by the authors that the approach could potentially be generalized to other disease states and immunological phenotypes.

The cohort was made up of about 670 healthy bone marrow donors. At the time of sampling, every cohort member was nominally healthy, though immune exposures that went unrecorded were likely present. The donor tested CMV seronegative and was one of the 352 seronegative cohort members. A peripheral blood sample was collected from each donor, and TCR beta sequencing was performed on peripheral blood mononuclear cells. Genomic DNA was extracted from the blood cell samples with the Qiagen DNeasy Blood Extraction Kit. This receptor was obtained from a male donor in good health and CMV-seronegative. Input material: PBMCs. The receptor chain draws on TRBV30 and TRBJ1-2; the D gene is perhaps TRBD1, on 5 matching bases. The bases are TGTGCCTGGAGTGTACAAGCAGGGATGAGTGGCTACACCTTC. It is translated as CAWSVQAGMSGYTF.